This TCR beta chain is drawn from a study of PD-L1 blockade in urothelial cancer. Whole-study context: It was around 2014 that patients started atezolizumab at 1,200 mg intravenously every 3 weeks. The authors examined blood 3 weeks (second dose) and 6 weeks after treatment start.

Assay used: immunoSEQ multiplex PCR; TCRdb lists only in-frame clones, some missing. The repertoire includes over 100,000 clones, approximately 84% of them detected once, and 2.5% to 3.5% sits in the top ten. Time point specified: pretreatment peripheral blood. Germline V lookup: CDR1 MNHEY, CDR2 SVGAGI. The CDR3 consists of 13 residues. V lost 5 bases to trimming and J lost 7 bases, with 15 bases between them. Here the sequenced sample was PBMCs, taken around atezolizumab (anti-PD-L1) treatment. This TCR derives from a man in his fifties with urothelial cancer. This chain uses TRBV6-5 with TRBJ2-7; D call uncertain. Here the CDR3 reads CASSNPPNREQYF. DNA of the CDR3: TGTGCCAGCAGTAACCCCCCTAATCGGGAGCAGTACTTC.